This TCR beta chain was sequenced for a study of T cells after yellow fever vaccination. In the study overall: Fractions containing few cells were prepared with SMART-Seq v4 Ultra Low Input. Study-wide points: The booster response re-showed most primary clones: 96% CD4, approximately 90% CD8. A minor fraction of clonotypes spanned both CD4 and CD8 compartments.

V lost 3 bases and J lost 13, with 15 bases in between. This CDR3 region has 12 residues. Each CDR3 protein is one row after TCRdb ran MiXCR on the 5' RACE reads. The sample includes about 68,000 distinct CDR3 sequences, approximately 7% of them seen just once. There are many counts of this clonotype. Its antigen is undetermined. The V call is TRBV12-3 or TRBV12-4, the J call TRBJ1-1; D is uncertain. This clonotype was obtained from a man between 18 and 35 years old who received the YFV17D yellow fever vaccine. The source was CD8+ T cells sorted from PBMCs, collected about 49 days after the first yellow fever vaccination. This CDR3 reads CASSFGTQRYFF. DNA for the CDR3: TGTGCCAGCAGTTTTGGTACACAGAGGTATTTCTTT.